The 8 T cell receptor beta chains listed next were all sequenced from one sample in a study of T cell repertoires in urothelial bladder cancer. Measured with immunoSEQ multiplex PCR; TCRdb has only the in-frame clones, and not every one. The table lists around 12,000 clones, roughly 70% of them singletons. The sample taken for sequencing was tumor-infiltrating cells from bladder cancer. These receptors came from a human donor with urothelial carcinoma.

This chain links TRBV5-1 with TRBJ1-3, with unresolved D. Looked up from germline, CDR1 is SGHRS and CDR2 is YFSETQ. CDR3 length equals 15 residues. The ends were cut back, 1 base at V and 4 bases at J, with 12 bases in the middle. This chain's CDR3 is CASSLPRQAGNTIYF. Here the CDR3 DNA reads TGCGCCAGCAGCTTGCCCAGGCAGGCGGGAAACACCATATATTTT. The whole variable domain, filled in from reference TRBV5-1 and TRBJ1-3, reads KAGVTQTPRYLIKTRGQQVTLSCSPISGHRSVSWYQQTPGQGLQFLFEYFSETQRNKGNFPGRFSGRQFSNSRSEMNVSTLELGDSALYLCASSLPRQAGNTIYFGEGSWLTVV.

This clone came up a few times. The chain couples TRBV4-1 to TRBJ2-5; D unresolved. The V end was cut by 1 base, the J end by 5 bases, with 11 bases between. Germline loops: CDR1 MGHRA, CDR2 YSYEKL. There are 14 residues in the CDR3. In nucleotides, the CDR3 is TGCGCCAGCAGCCAAGTTGGACCTACGGAGACCCAGTACTTC. Its protein product is CASSQVGPTETQYF.

The chain employs TRBV30 and TRBJ1-5, with a weak D call TRBD1 (5 bases). The CDR3 sequence is 14 residues long. Germline lookup yields CDR1 GTSNPN and CDR2 SVGIG (reference sequence). Trimming cost V 1 base and J 3 bases, with 10 bases left between them. The CDR3 protein is CAWSGGTVNQPQHF. As DNA, the CDR3 is TGTGCCTGGAGTGGCGGGACCGTCAATCAGCCCCAGCATTTT.

This chain connects TRBV7-2 to TRBJ2-2; no definite D call. This CDR3 has 15 amino acids. The V gene lost 0 bases and the J gene lost 6 bases, with 11 bases spanning the gap. Germline V gives CDR1 SGHTA, CDR2 FQGNSA. The CDR3 sequence: CASSLAQWGPGELFF. CDR3 coding DNA: TGTGCCAGCAGCTTAGCCCAGTGGGGTCCCGGGGAGCTGTTTTTT.

This sequence joins TRBV9 and TRBJ1-3, with TRBD1 as a possible D gene (5 bases). The V end lost 3 bases, the J end lost 0 bases, and 10 bases lay between the germline ends. Germline assignment: CDR1 SGDLS and CDR2 YYNGEE. The CDR3 contains 15 residues. The CDR3 here is CASSAGLYSGNTIYF. The CDR3 nucleotides read TGTGCCAGCAGCGCGGGACTGTACTCTGGAAACACCATATATTTT. The variable domain in full, with the rest retrieved from reference TRBV9 and TRBJ1-3, is DSGVTQTPKHLITATGQRVTLRCSPRSGDLSVYWYQQSLDQGLQFLIQYYNGEERAKGNILERFSAQQFPDLHSELNLSSLELGDSALYFCASSAGLYSGNTIYFGEGSWLTVV.

This chain connects TRBV5-1 to TRBJ1-5; 8 nucleotides align to TRBD1. This CDR3 spans 15 amino acids. The ends lost 4 bases at V and 4 bases at J; junction bases unmatched: 7. The V gene's germline CDR1 is SGHRS and CDR2 YFSETQ. CDR3: CASSLGGDRNQPQHF. CDR3 DNA: TGCGCCAGCAGCCTGGGGGGGGACAGGAATCAGCCCCAGCATTTT.

The gene calls are TRBV18 and TRBJ1-1, with no clear D. Germline CDR1 is KGHSH and CDR2 is LQKENI. This CDR3 comprises 13 residues. The V end was cut by 0 bases, the J end by 4 bases, with 6 bases between. The CDR3 DNA reads as TGTGCCAGCTCACCACCGTTACCCACTGAAGCTTTCTTT. Translated: CASSPPLPTEAFF.

The rearrangement links TRBV6-1 to TRBJ1-3, with D possibly being TRBD1 (5 bases). The CDR3 contains 14 residues. The germline CDR1 and CDR2 sequences are MNHNS and SASEGT. Trimming removed 1 base at V and 3 bases at J, with 7 bases between. The CDR3 bases are TGTGCCAGCAGTGAAGGGGGCTATGGAAACACCATATATTTT. Translating it yields CASSEGGYGNTIYF.